This is a list of T cell receptor beta chains from one sample in a study of technical replicates of blood from a few donors. Assay: immunoSEQ multiplex PCR; the TCRdb copy retains only in-frame clones and omits some. The sample carries some 60,000 clones, approximately 89% recorded once. The sequencing input was PBMCs. The source of these receptors is a human donor in good health. Some clones in this sample may be carry-over from other donors' samples. CDR3s include the opening cysteine and the closing phenylalanine or tryptophan. Fields, in order: CDR3 DNA, CDR3 protein, J gene, V gene, D gene, clone size. The D gene is left open where the match is weak. Clone size is stated in some rows and not others, as once, few, many or a class when expanded.

TGTGCCAGCAGCTTAAACAGGGCTGCTAACTATGGCTACACCTTC	CASSLNRAANYGYTF	TRBJ1-2	TRBV5-4	.	.
TGTGCCAGTTCGCCTAAACTAGCACGTGAGACCCAGTACTTC	CASSPKLARETQYF	TRBJ2-5	TRBV19	.	.
TGTGCCAGTAGTATAGATAATAACTATGGCTACACCTTC	CASSIDNNYGYTF	TRBJ1-2	TRBV19	.	.
TGTGCCAGCAGTCCGACTAGCGGGAGGTCGGTCTTCTACGAGCAGTACTTC	CASSPTSGRSVFYEQYF	TRBJ2-7	TRBV7-2	TRBD2	.
TGTGCCATCAGCCCAGGCCAGGGGGAGGCCGAGCAGTACTTC	CAISPGQGEAEQYF	TRBJ2-7	TRBV10-3	.	few
TGCAGCGTTATCTTCGGGACGGGAGTGAACACTGAAGCTTTCTTT	CSVIFGTGVNTEAFF	TRBJ1-1	TRBV29-1	.	.
TGCGCCAGCAGCCAAGGGTCAGGGAGGTTATCGAATGAAAAACTGTTTTTT	CASSQGSGRLSNEKLFF	TRBJ1-4	TRBV4-1	.	once
TGTGCCAGCAGTTACTCTGGGACTAGCGATGAGCAGTTCTTC	CASSYSGTSDEQFF	TRBJ2-1	TRBV6-6	TRBD2	.
TGTGCCAGCAGCTCGGACAGTTTCCCTGGAAACACCATATATTTT	CASSSDSFPGNTIYF	TRBJ1-3	TRBV7-9	.	.
TGTGCCAGCAGCGTAACTGGGGGGGCCCCCTACGAGCAGTACTTC	CASSVTGGAPYEQYF	TRBJ2-7	TRBV9	.	.
TGTGCCAGCAGCCCACTAGCGGGAGGGCCTTTTTATTTT	CASSPLAGGPFYF	TRBJ2-3	TRBV7-3	TRBD2	.
TGTGCCAGCAGCTTACTTGCGGGGGGCTCCTACGAGCAGTACTTC	CASSLLAGGSYEQYF	TRBJ2-7	TRBV5-4	TRBD2	.
TGTGCCTGGAGGGCGCCGGACAGGTACAATGAGCAGTTCTTC	CAWRAPDRYNEQFF	TRBJ2-1	TRBV30	TRBD1	.
TGTGCCATCAGCGGACAGGCGTCCTACGAGCAGTACTTC	CAISGQASYEQYF	TRBJ2-7	TRBV10-3	TRBD1	.
TGTGCCTGGAGTTTGGGAGGGACCAATCAGCCCCAGCATTTT	CAWSLGGTNQPQHF	TRBJ1-5	TRBV30	.	.
TGTGCCACCAGCAGAGATACAGGGAAAGAGACCCAGTACTTC	CATSRDTGKETQYF	TRBJ2-5	TRBV15	.	.
TGTGCCAGCAGCCGGACTAGCGGGCGTAGCACAGATACGCAGTATTTT	CASSRTSGRSTDTQYF	TRBJ2-3	TRBV7-6	TRBD2	.
TGTGCCAGCAGCCCTGGGCTAGCGCGAATCACAGATACGCAGTATTTT	CASSPGLARITDTQYF	TRBJ2-3	TRBV7-9	.	.
TGCAGTGCCTCCGGGGAAAACATTCAGTACTTC	CSASGENIQYF	TRBJ2-4	TRBV20-1	.	once
TGTGCCAGCAGCCTTGGTTCTAGCGGGGGGGTGGAGACGCAGTATTTT	CASSLGSSGGVETQYF	TRBJ2-3	TRBV7-3	TRBD2	.
TGTGCCAGCAGCTTAGCGGCTGGGGGGTTCTCCTACGAGCAGTACTTC	CASSLAAGGFSYEQYF	TRBJ2-7	TRBV7-9	.	.
TGCGCCAGCAGCCAACACAGGGAAAACTATGGCTACACCTTC	CASSQHRENYGYTF	TRBJ1-2	TRBV4-3	.	.
TGCGCCAGCAGCGGAACCGGGACACTAACAACTAATGAAAAACTGTTTTTT	CASSGTGTLTTNEKLFF	TRBJ1-4	TRBV5-1	.	.
TGCAGCTCCAGAAGCACAGATACGCAGTATTTT	CSSRSTDTQYF	TRBJ2-3	TRBV29-1	.	few
TGTGCCAGCTTAAGCCTTAACACCATATATTTT	CASLSLNTIYF	TRBJ1-3	TRBV6-6	.	.
TGTGCCAGCAGTGAAGGGTTAGGGGCAATCTATGGCTACACCTTC	CASSEGLGAIYGYTF	TRBJ1-2	TRBV6-1	.	.
TGTGCCACCAGCAGAAGAGGGCGGGAAATCCGCACAGATACGCAGTATTTT	CATSRRGREIRTDTQYF	TRBJ2-3	TRBV15	.	.
TGCGCCAGCAGCCTGCGGGGTGTTGGCTACACCTTC	CASSLRGVGYTF	TRBJ1-2	TRBV5-1	.	.
TGTGCCAGCAGTGAAGGGACTCAGGCGCAGTATTTT	CASSEGTQAQYF	TRBJ2-3	TRBV6-1	.	.
TGTGCCAGCAGTACCAGGACAGGGGGCGTTGAAAAACTGTTTTTT	CASSTRTGGVEKLFF	TRBJ1-4	TRBV28	TRBD1	.
TGTGCCAGCACCTTTCACCCTGTCTGGCAGGGGCCTAGGGGGCAGCCCCAGCATTTT	CASTFHPVWQGPRGQPQHF	TRBJ1-5	TRBV7-3	.	.
TGTGCCAGCAGGGGAAGCGGAGTTCGGGGAGCGGCCTACAATGAGCAGTTCTTC	CASRGSGVRGAAYNEQFF	TRBJ2-1	TRBV28	.	.
TGCGCCAGCAGCCCAGGACTAGCGGGAGTGGGTGAGCAGTTCTTC	CASSPGLAGVGEQFF	TRBJ2-1	TRBV5-1	TRBD2	.